This T cell receptor (beta chain) originates from a study of blood T cell repertoires in COVID-19. Study-level information: Material from acute and convalescent COVID-19 was sourced from the United States, Italy and Spain. T cells, B-cell-depleted T cells, or PBMCs provided the cDNA or gDNA that served as material.

The germline CDR1 and CDR2 sequences are SGDLS and YYNGEE. Trimming removed 4 bases at V and 0 bases at J, with 13 bases between. There are 15 residues in the CDR3. Libraries were prepared by immunoSEQ multiplex PCR; TCRdb keeps only in-frame clonotypes and omits some of them. The sample holds 250,000 to 350,000 clones, about 88% seen once. The chain links TRBV9 to TRBJ1-1, with D possibly TRBD1 on 5 matching bases. This receptor was taken from a woman aged 25 to 39 with COVID-19, enrolled during active disease. Sequenced material: peripheral blood. CDR3 in amino acids: CASSPQQAMNTEAFF. CDR3 DNA: TGTGCCAGCAGCCCTCAACAGGCAATGAACACTGAAGCTTTCTTT.